A single sample is the source of the 8 T cell receptor beta chains below, sequenced in a study of CD8 T cells in ankylosing spondylitis. Study observations and caveats: Ankylosing spondylitis blood seemed to carry a telltale TCR beta motif made of under ten highly homologous variants.

Using its own MiXCR run on the 5' RACE reads, TCRdb lists one record per CDR3 protein. The data contain roughly 220,000 distinct CDR3 sequences, around 18% of them singletons. No antigen is known for these receptors. Specimen: blood, either unsorted or a sorted T cell fraction (not recorded which). These receptor sequences come from a male donor with ankylosing spondylitis.

This clonotype has a count of ten or more. Sequence at one end of the junction differs from germline and may be a read error. The CDR3 sequence: CASSQGPYEQYF. CDR3 in DNA: TGTGCCAGCAGCCAAGGCCCCTACGAGCAGTACTTC. The chain combines TRBV4-1 with TRBJ2-7, with D hard to call. Germline lookup yields CDR1 MGHRA and CDR2 YSYEKL. The CDR3 loop spans 12 amino acids.

V and J are TRBV12-3 or TRBV12-4 and TRBJ2-2; no firm D call. The CDR3 has 14 residues. The V end lost 8 bases, the J end lost 0 bases, and 10 bases lay between the germline ends. The CDR3 sequence is CASGPFANTGELFF. CDR3 coding DNA: TGTGCCAGCGGCCCCTTCGCGAACACCGGGGAGCTGTTTTTT.

As concerns this clonotype: The junction does not match germline at one end; this may be a read error. V usage is TRBV6-5 and J usage is TRBJ2-7; 12 bases agree with TRBD2. Germline V gene data show CDR1 as MNHEY and CDR2 as SVGAGI. The CDR3 loop spans 17 amino acids. Written as DNA, the CDR3 is TGTGCCAGCAGTTACCTCGGACTAGCGGGGAGCTCCTCCGAGCAGTACTTC. Amino acids: CASSYLGLAGSSSEQYF.

At least ten counts were recorded for this clonotype. This chain links TRBV29-1 with TRBJ2-7, with 9 bases that match TRBD2. The germline V gene encodes CDR1 SQVTM and CDR2 ANQGSEA. The CDR3 loop spans 12 amino acids. The V segment lost 5 bases and the J segment 4 bases; nucleotides outside the gene matches: 3. CDR3 loop: CSVLSGGYEQYF. CDR3 DNA: TGCAGCGTTCTTAGCGGGGGATACGAGCAGTACTTC.

This chain uses TRBV4-3 with TRBJ2-7; tentative D call: TRBD1 (5 bases). Germline-derived CDR1 and CDR2 are LGHNA and YSLEER. CDR3 length: 15 residues. The V and J ends lost 0 bases and 1 base respectively, with 10 bases between them. Here the CDR3 DNA reads TGCGCCAGCAGCCAAGAAGGGGTTGGATCCTACGAGCAGTACTTC. It specifies CASSQEGVGSYEQYF.

This clonotype has a handful of counts. The rearrangement links TRBV7-9 to TRBJ1-2; D call uncertain. The CDR3 spans 14 residues. In germline, CDR1 is SEHNR, CDR2 FQNEAQ (reference sequence). V lost 1 base and J lost 6, with 12 bases in between. The CDR3 coding sequence is TGTGCCAGCAGCTTAGGCGGGCAGAGCGATGGCTACACCTTC. Encoded protein: CASSLGGQSDGYTF.

On this clonotype: At one of its ends the junction is not consistent with the germline gene, which may arise from a read error. This chain links TRBV27 with TRBJ2-3; TRBD2 might be the D (6 bases). The CDR3 sequence is 14 residues long. Germline V gives CDR1 MNHEY, CDR2 SMNVEV (reference sequence). The CDR3 coding sequence is TGTGCCAGCAGTTCTTTTACTAGCAAAGATACGCAGTATTTT. Its protein is CASSSFTSKDTQYF.

The chain couples TRBV10-3 to TRBJ1-5; TRBD1 is a possible D gene (5 bases). Germline CDR1 ENHRY, CDR2 SYGVKD. The V end lost 7 bases, the J end lost 4 bases, and 11 bases lay between the germline ends. The CDR3 loop spans 13 amino acids. CDR3 in DNA: TGTGCCATCATGGGGGGAGAGAATCAGCCCCAGCATTTT. This encodes CAIMGGENQPQHF.